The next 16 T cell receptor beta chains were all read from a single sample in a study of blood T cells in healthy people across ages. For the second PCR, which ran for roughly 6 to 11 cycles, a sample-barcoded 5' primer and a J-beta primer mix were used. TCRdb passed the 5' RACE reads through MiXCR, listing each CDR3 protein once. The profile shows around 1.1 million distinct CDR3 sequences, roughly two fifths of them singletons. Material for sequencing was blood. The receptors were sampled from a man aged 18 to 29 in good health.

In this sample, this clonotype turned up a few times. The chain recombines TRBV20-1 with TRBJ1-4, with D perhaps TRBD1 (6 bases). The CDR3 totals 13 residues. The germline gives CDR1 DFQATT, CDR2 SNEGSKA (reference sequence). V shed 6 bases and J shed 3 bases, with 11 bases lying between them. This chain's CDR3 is CSARTVSNEKLFF. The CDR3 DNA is TGCAGTGCAAGGACAGTTTCTAATGAAAAACTGTTTTTT.

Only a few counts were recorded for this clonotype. CDR3 amino acids: CASSHGGLGQGAGGYTF. As DNA, the CDR3 is TGCGCCAGCAGCCATGGAGGTCTCGGGCAGGGGGCGGGTGGCTACACCTTC. This chain connects TRBV4-1 to TRBJ1-2, with 8 bases aligning to TRBD1. The V gene end was trimmed by 3 bases and the J gene end by 7 bases; junction bases not matched to a gene: 16. CDR1 is MGHRA, CDR2 YSYEKL, per germline. The CDR3 is 17 amino acids.

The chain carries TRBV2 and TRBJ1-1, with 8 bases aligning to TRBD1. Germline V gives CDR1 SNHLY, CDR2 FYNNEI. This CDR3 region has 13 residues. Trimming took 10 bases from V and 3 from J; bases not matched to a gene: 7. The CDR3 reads CATRQGIDTEAFF. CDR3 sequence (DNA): TGTGCCACCAGACAGGGGATTGACACTGAAGCTTTCTTT.

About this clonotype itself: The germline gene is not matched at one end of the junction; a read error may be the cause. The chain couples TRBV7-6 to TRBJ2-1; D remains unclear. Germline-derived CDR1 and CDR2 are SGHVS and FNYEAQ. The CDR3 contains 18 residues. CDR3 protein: CVSSRTLAQLSSYNEQFF. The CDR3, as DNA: TGTGTCAGCAGCCGAACCCTGGCACAGCTGAGCTCCTACAATGAGCAGTTCTTC.

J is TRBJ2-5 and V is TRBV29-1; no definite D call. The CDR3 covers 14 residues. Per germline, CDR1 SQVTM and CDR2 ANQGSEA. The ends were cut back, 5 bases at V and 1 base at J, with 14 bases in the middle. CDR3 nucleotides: TGCAGCGTTCCCCCCCCGAATAGCCAAGAGACCCAGTACTTC. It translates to CSVPPPNSQETQYF.

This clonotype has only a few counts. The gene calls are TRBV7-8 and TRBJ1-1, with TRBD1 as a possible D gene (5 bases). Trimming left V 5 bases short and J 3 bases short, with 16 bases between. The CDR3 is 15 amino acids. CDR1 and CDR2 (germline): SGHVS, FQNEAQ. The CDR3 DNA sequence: TGTGCCAGCAGCAACAAGCGGTCGGGGGACACTGAAGCTTTCTTT. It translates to CASSNKRSGDTEAFF.

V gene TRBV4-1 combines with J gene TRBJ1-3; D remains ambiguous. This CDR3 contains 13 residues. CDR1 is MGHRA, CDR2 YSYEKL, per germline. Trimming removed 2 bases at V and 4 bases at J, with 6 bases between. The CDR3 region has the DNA TGCGCCAGCAGCCAACTAACCGGAAACACCATATATTTT. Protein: CASSQLTGNTIYF.

CDR3 coding DNA: TGTGCCACCAGTGAAACTGGGGGGTACAATGAGCAGTTCTTC. Translated: CATSETGGYNEQFF. J is TRBJ2-1 and V is TRBV24-1; D is possibly TRBD2 (6 bases). The CDR3 extends over 14 amino acids. Germline CDR1 KGHDR, CDR2 SFDVKD. Trimming shortened V by 4 bases and J by 4 bases, and 10 bases separated the two germline ends.

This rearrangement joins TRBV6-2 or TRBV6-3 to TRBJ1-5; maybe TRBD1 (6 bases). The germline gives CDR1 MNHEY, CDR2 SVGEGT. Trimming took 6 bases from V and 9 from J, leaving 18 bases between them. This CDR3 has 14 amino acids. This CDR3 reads CASSPGTPRRPQHF. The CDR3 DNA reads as TGTGCCAGCAGCCCCGGGACACCAAGACGGCCCCAGCATTTT.

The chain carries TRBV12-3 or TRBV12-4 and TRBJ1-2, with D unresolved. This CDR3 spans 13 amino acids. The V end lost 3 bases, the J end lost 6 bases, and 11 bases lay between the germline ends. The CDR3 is CASSFGPPDGYTF. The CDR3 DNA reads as TGTGCCAGCAGTTTCGGGCCGCCCGATGGCTACACCTTC.

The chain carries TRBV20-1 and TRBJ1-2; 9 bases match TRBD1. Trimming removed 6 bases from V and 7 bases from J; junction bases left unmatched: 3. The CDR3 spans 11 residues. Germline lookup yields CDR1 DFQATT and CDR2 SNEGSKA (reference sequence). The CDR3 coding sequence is TGCAGTGCCAGGGACAGGGTTGGCTACACCTTC. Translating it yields CSARDRVGYTF.

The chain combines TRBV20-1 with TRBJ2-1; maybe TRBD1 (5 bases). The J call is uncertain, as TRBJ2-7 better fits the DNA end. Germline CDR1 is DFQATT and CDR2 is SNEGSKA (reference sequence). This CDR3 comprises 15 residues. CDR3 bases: TGCAGTGCTAGAGATGGACACTCGCCCTACAATGAGCAGTACTTC. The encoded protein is CSARDGHSPYNEQYF.

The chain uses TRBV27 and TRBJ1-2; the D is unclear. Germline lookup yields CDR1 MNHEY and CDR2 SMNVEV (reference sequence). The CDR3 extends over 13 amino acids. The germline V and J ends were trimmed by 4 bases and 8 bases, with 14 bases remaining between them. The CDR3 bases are TGTGCCAGCAGTTCCATCCTCTTGGGAGGCTACACCTTC. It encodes CASSSILLGGYTF.

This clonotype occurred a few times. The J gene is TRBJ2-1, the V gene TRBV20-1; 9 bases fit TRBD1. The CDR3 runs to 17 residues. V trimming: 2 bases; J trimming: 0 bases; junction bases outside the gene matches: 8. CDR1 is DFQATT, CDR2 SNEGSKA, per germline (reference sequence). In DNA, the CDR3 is TGCAGTGCTAGAAACCGACAGGGGGGAAGCTCCTACAATGAGCAGTTCTTC. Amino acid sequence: CSARNRQGGSSYNEQFF.

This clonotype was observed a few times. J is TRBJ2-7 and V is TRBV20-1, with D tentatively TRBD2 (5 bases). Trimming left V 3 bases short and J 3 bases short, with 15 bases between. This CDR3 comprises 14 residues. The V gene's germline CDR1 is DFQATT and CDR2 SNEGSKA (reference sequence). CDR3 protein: CSASGVAGGYEQYF. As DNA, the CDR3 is TGCAGTGCTAGTGGGGTCGCAGGAGGCTACGAGCAGTACTTC.

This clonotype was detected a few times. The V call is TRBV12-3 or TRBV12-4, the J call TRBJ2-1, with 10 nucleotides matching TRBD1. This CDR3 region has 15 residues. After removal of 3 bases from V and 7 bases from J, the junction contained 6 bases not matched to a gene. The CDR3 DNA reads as TGTGCCAGCAGTTTCCGGGACAGGGGTAGGAATGAGCAGTTCTTC. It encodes CASSFRDRGRNEQFF.